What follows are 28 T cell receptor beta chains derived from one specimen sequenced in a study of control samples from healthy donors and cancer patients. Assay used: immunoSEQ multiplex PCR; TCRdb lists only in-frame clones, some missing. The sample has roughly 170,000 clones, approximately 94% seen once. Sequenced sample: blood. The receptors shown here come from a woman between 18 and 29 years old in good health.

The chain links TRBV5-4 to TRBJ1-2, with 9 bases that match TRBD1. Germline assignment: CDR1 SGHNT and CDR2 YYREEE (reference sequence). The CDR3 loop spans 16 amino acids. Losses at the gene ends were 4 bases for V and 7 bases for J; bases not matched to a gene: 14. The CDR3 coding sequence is TGTGCCAGCAGCCTTCTACCGGGACAGGGAGTAAGTGGCTACACCTTC. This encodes CASSLLPGQGVSGYTF.

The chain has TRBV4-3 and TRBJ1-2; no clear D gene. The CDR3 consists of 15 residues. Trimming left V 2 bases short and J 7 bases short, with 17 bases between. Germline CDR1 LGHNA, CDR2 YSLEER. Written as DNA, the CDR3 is TGCGCCAGCAGCCAATTCATAGAGGGAGTCGGTGGCTACACCTTC. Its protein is CASSQFIEGVGGYTF.

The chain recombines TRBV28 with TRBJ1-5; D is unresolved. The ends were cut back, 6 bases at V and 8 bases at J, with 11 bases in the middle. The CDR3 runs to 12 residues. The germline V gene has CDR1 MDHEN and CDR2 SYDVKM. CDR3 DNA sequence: TGTGCCAGCAGGGCTCAGGTTGAGCCCCAGCATTTT. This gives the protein CASRAQVEPQHF.

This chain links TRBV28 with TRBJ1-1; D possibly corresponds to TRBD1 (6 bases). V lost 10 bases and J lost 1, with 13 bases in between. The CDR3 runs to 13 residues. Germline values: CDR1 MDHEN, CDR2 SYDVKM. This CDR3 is CATADRPNTEAFF. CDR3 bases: TGTGCCACCGCTGACAGGCCGAACACTGAAGCTTTCTTT. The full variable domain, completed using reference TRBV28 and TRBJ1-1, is DVKVTQSSRYLVKRTGEKVFLECVQDMDHENMFWYRQDPGLGLRLIYFSYDVKMKEKGDIPEGYSVSREKKERFSLILESASTNQTSMYLCATADRPNTEAFFGQGTRLTVV.

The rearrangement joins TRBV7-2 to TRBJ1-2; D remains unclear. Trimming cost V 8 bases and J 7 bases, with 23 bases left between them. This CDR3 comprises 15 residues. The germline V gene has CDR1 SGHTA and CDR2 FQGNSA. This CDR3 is CASSLGPTGSFGYTF. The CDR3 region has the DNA TGTGCCAGCTCCCTAGGTCCCACCGGCTCTTTTGGCTACACCTTC.

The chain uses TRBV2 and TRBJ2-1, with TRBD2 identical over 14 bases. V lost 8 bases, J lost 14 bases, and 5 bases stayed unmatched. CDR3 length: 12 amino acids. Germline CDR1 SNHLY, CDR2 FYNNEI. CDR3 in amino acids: CASGTSGGLEFF. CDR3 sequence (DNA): TGTGCCAGCGGGACTAGCGGGGGATTGGAGTTCTTC. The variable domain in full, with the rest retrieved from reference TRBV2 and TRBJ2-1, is EPEVTQTPSHQVTQMGQEVILRCVPISNHLYFYWYRQILGQKVEFLVSFYNNEISEKSEIFDDQFSVERPDGSNFTLKIRSTKLEDSAMYFCASGTSGGLEFFGPGTRLTVL.

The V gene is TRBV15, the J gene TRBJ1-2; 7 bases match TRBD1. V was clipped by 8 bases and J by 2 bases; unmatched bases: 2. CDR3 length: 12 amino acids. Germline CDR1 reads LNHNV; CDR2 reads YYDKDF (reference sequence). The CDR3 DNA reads TGTGCCACCTCACAGGGGAACTATGGCTACACCTTC. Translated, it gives CATSQGNYGYTF.

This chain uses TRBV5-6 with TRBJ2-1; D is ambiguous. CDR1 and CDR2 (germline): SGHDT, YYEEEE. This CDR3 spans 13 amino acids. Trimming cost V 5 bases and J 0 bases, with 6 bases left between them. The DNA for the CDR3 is TGTGCCAGCAGAAAAAGCTCCTACAATGAGCAGTTCTTC. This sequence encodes CASRKSSYNEQFF.

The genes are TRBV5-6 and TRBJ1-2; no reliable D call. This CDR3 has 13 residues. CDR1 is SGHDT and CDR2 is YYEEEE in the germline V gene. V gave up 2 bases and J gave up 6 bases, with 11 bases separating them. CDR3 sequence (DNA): TGTGCCAGCAGCTTTAGAGGTGCGGATGGCTACACCTTC. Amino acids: CASSFRGADGYTF.

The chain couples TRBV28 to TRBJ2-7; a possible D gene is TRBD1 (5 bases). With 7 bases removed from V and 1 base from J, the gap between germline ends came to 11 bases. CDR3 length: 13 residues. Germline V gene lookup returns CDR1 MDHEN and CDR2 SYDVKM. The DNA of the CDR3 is TGTGCCAGCACCCCCCCAGGGTCCTACGAGCAGTACTTC. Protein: CASTPPGSYEQYF.

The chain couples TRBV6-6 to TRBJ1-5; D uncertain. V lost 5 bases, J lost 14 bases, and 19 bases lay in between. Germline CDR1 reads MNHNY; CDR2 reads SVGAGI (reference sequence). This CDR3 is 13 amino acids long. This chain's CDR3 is CASSRSGDVIEHF. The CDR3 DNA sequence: TGTGCCAGCAGTCGATCCGGGGATGTAATCGAGCATTTT.

CDR3 bases: TGTGCCACCAGCAGAGACTTTTTCGGGGGGACTGAAGCTTTCTTT. Translating it yields CATSRDFFGGTEAFF. This chain links TRBV15 with TRBJ1-1, with TRBD1 as a possible D gene (5 bases). This CDR3 contains 15 residues. Trimming took off 0 bases at V and 5 bases at J, with 13 bases between the two ends. In germline, CDR1 is LNHNV, CDR2 YYDKDF (reference sequence).

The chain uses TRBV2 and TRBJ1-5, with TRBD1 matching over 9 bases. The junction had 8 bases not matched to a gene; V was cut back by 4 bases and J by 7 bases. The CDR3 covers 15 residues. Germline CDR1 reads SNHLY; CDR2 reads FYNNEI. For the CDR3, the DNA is TGTGCCAGCAGTGCCTCCGGACAGGGGTGGCAGCCCCAGCATTTT. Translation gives CASSASGQGWQPQHF.

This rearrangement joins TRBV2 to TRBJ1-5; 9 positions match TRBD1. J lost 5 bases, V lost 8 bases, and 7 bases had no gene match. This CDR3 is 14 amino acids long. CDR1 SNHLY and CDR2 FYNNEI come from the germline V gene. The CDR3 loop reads CASSGTGRYQPQHF. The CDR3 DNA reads TGTGCCAGCTCCGGGACAGGGAGATATCAGCCCCAGCATTTT.

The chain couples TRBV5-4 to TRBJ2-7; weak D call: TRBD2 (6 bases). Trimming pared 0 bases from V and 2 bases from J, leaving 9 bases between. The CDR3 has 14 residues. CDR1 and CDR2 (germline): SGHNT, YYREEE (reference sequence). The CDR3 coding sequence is TGTGCCAGCAGCTTGGGCGGGACTCCCTACGAGCAGTACTTC. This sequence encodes CASSLGGTPYEQYF. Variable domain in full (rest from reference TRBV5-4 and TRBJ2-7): ETGVTQSPTHLIKTRGQQVTLRCSSQSGHNTVSWYQQALGQGPQFIFQYYREEENGRGNFPPRFSGLQFPNYSSELNVNALELDDSALYLCASSLGGTPYEQYFGPGTRLTVT.

The CDR3 here is CASSYYRELFF. As DNA, the CDR3 is TGTGCCAGCAGTTACTACCGGGAGCTGTTTTTT. The gene calls are TRBV6-2 or TRBV6-3 and TRBJ2-2; D is uncertain. The germline V and J ends were trimmed by 1 base and 9 bases, with 3 bases remaining between them. The germline gives CDR1 MNHEY, CDR2 SVGEGT. The CDR3 is 11 amino acids.

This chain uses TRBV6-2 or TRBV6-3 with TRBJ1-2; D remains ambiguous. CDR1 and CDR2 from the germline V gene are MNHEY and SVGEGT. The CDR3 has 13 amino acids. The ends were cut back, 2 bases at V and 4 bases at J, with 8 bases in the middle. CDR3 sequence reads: CASSYTQSYGYTF. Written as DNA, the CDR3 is TGTGCCAGCAGTTACACCCAAAGCTATGGCTACACCTTC.

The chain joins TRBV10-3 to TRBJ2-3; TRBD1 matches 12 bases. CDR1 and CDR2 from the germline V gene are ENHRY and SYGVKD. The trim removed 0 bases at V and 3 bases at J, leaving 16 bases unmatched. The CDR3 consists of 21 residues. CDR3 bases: TGTGCCATCAGTGAGTCGGCCCTCCGGGACAGGGGGCCTTTAGAAACAGATACGCAGTATTTT. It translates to CAISESALRDRGPLETDTQYF.

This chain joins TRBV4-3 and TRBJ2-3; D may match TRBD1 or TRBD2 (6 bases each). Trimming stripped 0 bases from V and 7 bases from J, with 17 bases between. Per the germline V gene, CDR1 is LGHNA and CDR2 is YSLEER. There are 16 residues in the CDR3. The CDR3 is CASSQEVRGALNTQYF. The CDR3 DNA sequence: TGCGCCAGCAGCCAAGAGGTGAGGGGGGCCTTGAATACGCAGTATTTT.

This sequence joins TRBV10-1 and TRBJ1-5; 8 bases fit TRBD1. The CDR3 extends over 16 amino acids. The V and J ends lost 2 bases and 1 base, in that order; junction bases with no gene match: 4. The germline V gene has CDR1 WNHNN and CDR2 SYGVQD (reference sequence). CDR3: CASSEPRQGSNQPQHF. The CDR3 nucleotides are TGCGCCAGCAGTGAGCCAAGACAGGGGAGCAATCAGCCCCAGCATTTT.

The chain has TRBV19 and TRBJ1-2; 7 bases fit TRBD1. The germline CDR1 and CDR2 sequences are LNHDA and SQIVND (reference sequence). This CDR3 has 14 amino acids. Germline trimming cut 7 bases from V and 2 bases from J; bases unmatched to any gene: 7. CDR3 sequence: CASTLLQGNYGYTF. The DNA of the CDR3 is TGTGCCAGTACCCTTTTACAGGGGAACTATGGCTACACCTTC.

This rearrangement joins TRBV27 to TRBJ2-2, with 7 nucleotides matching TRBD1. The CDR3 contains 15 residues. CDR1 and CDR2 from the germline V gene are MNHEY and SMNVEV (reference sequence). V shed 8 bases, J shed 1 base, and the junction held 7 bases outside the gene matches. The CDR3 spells CASSWDRLNTGELFF. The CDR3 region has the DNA TGTGCCAGCTCATGGGACAGATTGAACACCGGGGAGCTGTTTTTT.

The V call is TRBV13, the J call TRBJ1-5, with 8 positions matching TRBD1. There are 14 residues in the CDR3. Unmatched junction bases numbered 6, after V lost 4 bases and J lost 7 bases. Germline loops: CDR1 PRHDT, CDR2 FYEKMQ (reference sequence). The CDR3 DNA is TGTGCCAGCAGCTACGGACAGGGTGGGCAGCCCCAGCATTTT. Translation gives CASSYGQGGQPQHF.

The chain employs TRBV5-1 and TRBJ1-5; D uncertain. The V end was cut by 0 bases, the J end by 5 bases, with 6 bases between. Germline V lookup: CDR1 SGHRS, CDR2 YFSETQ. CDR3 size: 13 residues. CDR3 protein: CASSLGPDQPQHF. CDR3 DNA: TGCGCCAGCAGCTTGGGCCCGGATCAGCCCCAGCATTTT.

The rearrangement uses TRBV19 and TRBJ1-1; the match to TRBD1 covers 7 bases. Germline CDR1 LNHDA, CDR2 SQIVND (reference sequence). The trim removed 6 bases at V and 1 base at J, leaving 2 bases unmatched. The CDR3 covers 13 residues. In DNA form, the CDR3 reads TGTGCCAGTAGGGGACAGTGGAACACTGAAGCTTTCTTT. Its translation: CASRGQWNTEAFF.

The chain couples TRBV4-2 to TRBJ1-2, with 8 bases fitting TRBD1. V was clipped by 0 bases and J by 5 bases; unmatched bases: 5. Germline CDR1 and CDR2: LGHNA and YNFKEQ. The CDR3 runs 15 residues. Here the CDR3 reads CASSQDPGGRYGYTF. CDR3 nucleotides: TGTGCCAGCAGCCAAGACCCAGGGGGCAGATATGGCTACACCTTC.

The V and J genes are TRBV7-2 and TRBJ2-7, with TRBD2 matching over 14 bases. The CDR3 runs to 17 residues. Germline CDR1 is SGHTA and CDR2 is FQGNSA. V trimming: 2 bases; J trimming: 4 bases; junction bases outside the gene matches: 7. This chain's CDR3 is CASSLRLAGGPLYEQYF. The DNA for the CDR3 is TGTGCCAGCAGCTTACGACTAGCGGGGGGGCCCTTGTACGAGCAGTACTTC.

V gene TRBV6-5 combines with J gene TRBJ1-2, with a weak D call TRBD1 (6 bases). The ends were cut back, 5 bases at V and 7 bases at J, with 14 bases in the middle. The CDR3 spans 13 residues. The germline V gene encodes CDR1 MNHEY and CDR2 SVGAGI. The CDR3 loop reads CASSPRTELGYTF. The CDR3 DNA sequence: TGTGCCAGCAGTCCGCGGACAGAGCTTGGCTACACCTTC.